This entry lists 26 T cell receptor beta chains sequenced from one sample in a study of blood T cell repertoires in COVID-19. This table comes from immunoSEQ multiplex PCR, and its TCRdb copy is limited to in-frame clones, with some not included. The data contain under 350,000 clones, roughly 91% of them singletons. The sequenced sample consisted of peripheral blood. The source of these receptors is a woman aged 25 to 39 with COVID-19, enrolled during active disease.

This clone has a handful of counts. The genes are TRBV19 and TRBJ1-5, with 9 bases identical to TRBD1. The junction had 4 bases not matched to a gene; V was cut back by 6 bases and J by 7 bases. This CDR3 comprises 13 residues. Looked up from germline, CDR1 is LNHDA and CDR2 is SQIVND (reference sequence). Written as DNA, the CDR3 is TGTGCCAGTAGCTGGACAGGGGCCCAGCCCCAGCATTTT. Translated, it gives CASSWTGAQPQHF.

The rearrangement links TRBV2 to TRBJ1-2, with no clear D. V shed 6 bases and J shed 4 bases, with 24 bases lying between them. CDR1 and CDR2 (germline): SNHLY, FYNNEI. CDR3 size: 17 residues. The CDR3 DNA follows: TGTGCCAGCAGCTACCTTGGTAGCGTGAAAGGGCTCTATGGCTACACCTTC. Encoded protein: CASSYLGSVKGLYGYTF. Together with reference TRBV2 and TRBJ1-2, the CDR3 gives the full variable domain: EPEVTQTPSHQVTQMGQEVILRCVPISNHLYFYWYRQILGQKVEFLVSFYNNEISEKSEIFDDQFSVERPDGSNFTLKIRSTKLEDSAMYFCASSYLGSVKGLYGYTFGSGTRLTVV.

The table lists this clone with a count of one. The CDR3 nucleotides read TGTGCCAGCAGCCACGGGGGAGAAGCTTTCTTT. It is translated as CASSHGGEAFF. The gene calls are TRBV3-1 (or the pseudogene TRBV3-2) and TRBJ1-1, with D possibly TRBD1 on 5 matching bases. The CDR3 has 11 amino acids. Germline V gene data show CDR1 as LGHDT and CDR2 as YNNKEL (reference sequence). Trimming pared 3 bases from V and 8 bases from J, leaving 7 bases between.

The chain recombines TRBV6-6 with TRBJ2-3, with 9 bases that match TRBD1. CDR3 size: 15 residues. J gave up 2 bases and V 6 bases, and 6 bases lay outside the gene matches. Germline CDR1 MNHNY, CDR2 SVGAGI (reference sequence). The CDR3: CASSQGQGNTDTQYF. The CDR3 DNA reads as TGTGCCAGCAGCCAGGGACAGGGAAACACAGATACGCAGTATTTT.

V usage is TRBV7-9 and J usage is TRBJ2-6; a weak D match, TRBD2 (7 bases). This CDR3 has 17 amino acids. Trimming left V 5 bases short and J 8 bases short, with 22 bases between. The germline V gene encodes CDR1 SEHNR and CDR2 FQNEAQ (reference sequence). CDR3 bases: TGTGCCAGCAGCCAAGGATATCAGGGGAGGGTGTCCAACGTCCTGACTTTC. Translated: CASSQGYQGRVSNVLTF.

The count of this clone is one. The chain combines TRBV5-1 with TRBJ1-1; 7 bases are a match to TRBD1. The CDR3 spans 17 residues. V lost 4 bases and J lost 2; bases outside the gene matches: 14. Germline CDR1 SGHRS, CDR2 YFSETQ. The CDR3 sequence: CASSESVGQAKNTEAFF. The CDR3 DNA reads as TGCGCCAGCAGCGAATCCGTCGGACAGGCCAAAAACACTGAAGCTTTCTTT. The full variable domain, completed using reference TRBV5-1 and TRBJ1-1, is KAGVTQTPRYLIKTRGQQVTLSCSPISGHRSVSWYQQTPGQGLQFLFEYFSETQRNKGNFPGRFSGRQFSNSRSEMNVSTLELGDSALYLCASSESVGQAKNTEAFFGQGTRLTVV.

This chain links TRBV3-1 (or the pseudogene TRBV3-2) with TRBJ2-3; 8 bases line up with TRBD2. After removal of 0 bases from V and 5 bases from J, the junction contained 4 bases not matched to a gene. The germline CDR1 and CDR2 sequences are LGHDT and YNNKEL (reference sequence). The CDR3 is 15 amino acids. CDR3 nucleotide sequence: TGTGCCAGCAGCCAAGAATTAGCGGGGATAGATACGCAGTATTTT. This codes for CASSQELAGIDTQYF.

V and J are TRBV7-2 and TRBJ2-2; 15 bases are shared with TRBD2. V trimming: 4 bases; J trimming: 1 base; junction bases outside the gene matches: 7. This CDR3 has 19 amino acids. Germline lookup yields CDR1 SGHTA and CDR2 FQGNSA. CDR3 sequence: CASSSPPGLAGGNTGELFF. The CDR3 coding sequence is TGTGCCAGCAGCTCACCCCCGGGACTAGCGGGGGGGAACACCGGGGAGCTGTTTTTT.

This clone was recorded once. In nucleotides, the CDR3 is TGTGCCAGCAGCCGAGGGACTAGCGGGGGGTTGAATGAGCAGTTCTTC. Protein product: CASSRGTSGGLNEQFF. V usage is TRBV11-2 and J usage is TRBJ2-1, with TRBD2 matching over 15 bases. The germline V gene encodes CDR1 SGHAT and CDR2 FQNNGV. Trimming cost V 5 bases and J 7 bases; bases outside gene matches: 6. This CDR3 spans 16 amino acids.

This clone was counted once. V gene TRBV10-3 combines with J gene TRBJ1-1; D perhaps matches TRBD1 (5 bases). CDR1 ENHRY and CDR2 SYGVKD come from the germline V gene. Trimming took off 0 bases at V and 4 bases at J, with 12 bases between the two ends. This CDR3 is built from 15 residues. CDR3 sequence: CAISESGGTVTEAFF. The CDR3 DNA follows: TGTGCCATCAGTGAGTCGGGAGGGACGGTCACTGAAGCTTTCTTT.

The V and J genes are TRBV6-5 and TRBJ1-2; 7 nucleotides line up with TRBD1. This CDR3 comprises 13 residues. The J segment lost 5 bases and the V segment lost 4 bases, leaving 4 bases of the junction unmatched. Germline V gene sequence: CDR1 MNHEY, CDR2 SVGAGI. The CDR3 sequence is CASSWGQLYGYTF. As DNA, the CDR3 is TGTGCCAGCAGTTGGGGACAGCTATATGGCTACACCTTC.

The chain is built from TRBV7-9 and TRBJ1-4; TRBD1 agrees at 8 bases. This CDR3 has 14 amino acids. Germline assignment: CDR1 SEHNR and CDR2 FQNEAQ (reference sequence). Trimming at V came to 8 bases and at J to 2 bases, leaving 4 bases not matched to a gene. The CDR3 DNA reads as TGTGCCAGCGACCGACAGGGGACTAATGAAAAACTGTTTTTT. Translation gives CASDRQGTNEKLFF.

The chain recombines TRBV10-3 with TRBJ1-2, with a tentative D call TRBD1 (5 bases). CDR3 length: 14 residues. The germline V and J ends were trimmed by 8 bases and 3 bases, with 16 bases remaining between them. Germline V gene sequence: CDR1 ENHRY, CDR2 SYGVKD. CDR3 in amino acids: CAISNTEGYYGYTF. CDR3 coding DNA: TGTGCCATCTCAAACACGGAGGGGTACTATGGCTACACCTTC.

A note on this clone: Given a much more abundant clone one base away, this may be a read error. As DNA, the CDR3 is TGTGCCAGCAGCCTGGACAGGAACACTGAAGCTTTCTTT. This sequence encodes CASSLDRNTEAFF. This sequence joins TRBV11-3 and TRBJ1-1; D perhaps matches TRBD1 (6 bases). The CDR3 contains 13 residues. CDR1 SGHNT and CDR2 YENEEA come from the germline V gene. Trimming pared 5 bases from V and 1 base from J, leaving 8 bases between.

The V and J genes are TRBV23-1 and TRBJ2-7; 7 bases are a match to TRBD1. TRBV23-1 is given ORF status, its function remaining uncertain. CDR3 size: 14 residues. V was pared by 7 bases and J by 0 bases, with 6 bases of the junction left unmatched. CDR3 in amino acids: CASTDRVSSYEQYV. The CDR3 region has the DNA TGCGCCAGCACCGACAGGGTTTCCTCCTACGAGCAGTACGTC.

The V call is TRBV12-5, the J call TRBJ2-5, with 10 bases lining up with TRBD1. This CDR3 has 17 residues. Germline V CDR1 and CDR2: LGHNT, FRNRAP. The J segment lost 2 bases and the V segment lost 5 bases, leaving 11 bases of the junction unmatched. CDR3 in amino acids: CASGTDRGREEQETQYF. CDR3 DNA: TGTGCTAGTGGTACCGACAGGGGGCGAGAAGAACAAGAGACCCAGTACTTC.

This clone appeared a few times. The rearrangement joins TRBV18 to TRBJ1-6; D uncertain. The V and J ends lost 1 base and 4 bases respectively, with 5 bases between them. This CDR3 has 14 residues. The germline V gene has CDR1 KGHSH and CDR2 LQKENI. CDR3 protein: CASSPRPYNSPLHF. The CDR3 nucleotides are TGTGCCAGCTCACCACGGCCGTATAATTCACCCCTCCACTTT.

The rearrangement links TRBV18 to TRBJ2-7; perhaps TRBD1 as D (5 bases). This CDR3 has 15 amino acids. CDR1 and CDR2 from the germline V gene are KGHSH and LQKENI. The V end was cut by 6 bases, the J end by 3 bases, with 18 bases between. The CDR3 DNA follows: TGTGCCAGCTCGCCCCCCGGACCAGGGATCTACGAGCAGTACTTC. This gives the protein CASSPPGPGIYEQYF. Full variable domain (remainder filled in from reference TRBV18 and TRBJ2-7): NAGVMQNPRHLVRRRGQEARLRCSPMKGHSHVYWYRQLPEEGLKFMVYLQKENIIDESGMPKERFSAEFPKEGPSILRIQQVVRGDSAAYFCASSPPGPGIYEQYFGPGTRLTVT.

The V gene is TRBV2, the J gene TRBJ1-6, with 8 positions matching TRBD1. Losses at the gene ends were 4 bases for V and 5 bases for J; bases not matched to a gene: 1. The CDR3 covers 14 residues. Germline loops: CDR1 SNHLY, CDR2 FYNNEI. The CDR3 loop is CASSVRGHNSPLHF. The CDR3 region has the DNA TGTGCCAGCAGTGTCAGGGGGCATAATTCACCCCTCCACTTT.

The V and J genes are TRBV18 and TRBJ1-2; D not resolved. The germline gives CDR1 KGHSH, CDR2 LQKENI. This CDR3 comprises 14 residues. Trimming left V 4 bases short and J 1 base short, with 10 bases between. The CDR3 here is CASSRTRSNYGYTF. DNA of the CDR3: TGTGCCAGCTCACGGACTCGGAGTAACTATGGCTACACCTTC.

V and J are TRBV6-5 and TRBJ2-1; 7 nucleotides line up with TRBD2. The CDR3 runs to 14 residues. The V segment lost 6 bases and the J segment 7 bases; nucleotides outside the gene matches: 9. In germline, CDR1 is MNHEY, CDR2 SVGAGI. The CDR3 DNA sequence: TGTGCCAGCAGGAGGGAGGGGATTGGGAATGAGCAGTTCTTC. The encoded protein is CASRREGIGNEQFF.

The chain combines TRBV7-9 with TRBJ1-3; tentatively, D is TRBD1 (6 bases). The CDR3 spans 17 residues. Germline loops: CDR1 SEHNR, CDR2 FQNEAQ (reference sequence). V dropped 1 base and J dropped 0 bases, with 13 bases sitting between them. In DNA, the CDR3 is TGTGCCAGCAGCTTAGGGGCAGGGGACCTCTCTGGAAACACCATATATTTT. Amino acid sequence: CASSLGAGDLSGNTIYF.

The chain joins TRBV29-1 to TRBJ1-1; a weak D match, TRBD1 (6 bases). This CDR3 is built from 14 residues. V was pared by 1 base and J by 6 bases, with 15 bases between. Germline V CDR1 and CDR2: SQVTM, ANQGSEA. The DNA of the CDR3 is TGCAGCGTTGAAGGGTGGGGGCGAGATTCTGAAGCTTTCTTT. Amino acid sequence: CSVEGWGRDSEAFF.

The chain uses TRBV3-1 (or the pseudogene TRBV3-2) and TRBJ1-2, with a weak D call TRBD1 (6 bases). The CDR3 has 14 residues. CDR1 and CDR2 from the germline V gene are LGHDT and YNNKEL (reference sequence). Trimming left V 3 bases short and J 6 bases short, with 14 bases between. The CDR3 DNA sequence: TGTGCCAGCAGCCATCCACGGACAGCGCATGGCTACACCTTC. Translating it yields CASSHPRTAHGYTF.

The table lists this clone with a few counts. The chain recombines TRBV30 with TRBJ2-1; possible D gene TRBD2, 6 bases. Trimming cost V 1 base and J 6 bases, with 19 bases left between them. In germline, CDR1 is GTSNPN, CDR2 SVGIG (reference sequence). The CDR3 loop spans 16 amino acids. CDR3 amino acids: CAWSGPSKTRANEQFF. DNA for the CDR3: TGTGCCTGGAGTGGCCCCTCTAAGACTAGGGCCAATGAGCAGTTCTTC.

For the CDR3, the DNA is TGCGCCAGCAGCCAAGCGGCTGCAGGGGTGGAGGATGAGCAGTTCTTC. It specifies CASSQAAAGVEDEQFF. The V gene is TRBV4-3, the J gene TRBJ2-1, with a tentative D call TRBD1 (6 bases). V was trimmed by 1 base and J by 8 bases, leaving 18 bases between them. Germline CDR1 is LGHNA and CDR2 is YSLEER. The CDR3 length is 16 residues.